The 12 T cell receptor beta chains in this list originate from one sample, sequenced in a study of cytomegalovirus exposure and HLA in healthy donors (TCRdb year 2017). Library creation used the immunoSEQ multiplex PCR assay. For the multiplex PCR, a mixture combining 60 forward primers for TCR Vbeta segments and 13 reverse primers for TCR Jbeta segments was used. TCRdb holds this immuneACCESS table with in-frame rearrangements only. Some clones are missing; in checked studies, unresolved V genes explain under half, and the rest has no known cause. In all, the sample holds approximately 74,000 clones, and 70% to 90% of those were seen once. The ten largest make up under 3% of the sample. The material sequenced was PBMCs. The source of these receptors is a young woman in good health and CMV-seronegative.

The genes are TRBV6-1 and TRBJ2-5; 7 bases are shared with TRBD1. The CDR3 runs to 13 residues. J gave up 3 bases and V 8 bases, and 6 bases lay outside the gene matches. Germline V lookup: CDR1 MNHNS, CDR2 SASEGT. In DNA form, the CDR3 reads TGTGCCAGCGAACCGACAGGGAAAGAGACCCAGTACTTC. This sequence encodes CASEPTGKETQYF.

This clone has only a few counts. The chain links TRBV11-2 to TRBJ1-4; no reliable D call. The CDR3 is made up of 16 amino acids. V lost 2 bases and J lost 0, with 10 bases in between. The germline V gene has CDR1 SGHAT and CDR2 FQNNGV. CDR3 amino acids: CASSLRGVATNEKLFF. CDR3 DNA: TGTGCCAGCAGCTTACGAGGAGTTGCAACTAATGAAAAACTGTTTTTT.

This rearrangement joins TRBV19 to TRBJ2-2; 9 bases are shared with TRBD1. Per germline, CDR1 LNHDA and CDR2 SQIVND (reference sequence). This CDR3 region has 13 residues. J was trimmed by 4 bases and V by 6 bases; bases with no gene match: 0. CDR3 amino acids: CASRDRGTGELFF. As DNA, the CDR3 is TGTGCCAGTAGGGACAGGGGCACCGGGGAGCTGTTTTTT. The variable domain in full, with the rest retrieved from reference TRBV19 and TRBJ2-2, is DGGITQSPKYLFRKEGQNVTLSCEQNLNHDAMYWYRQDPGQGLRLIYYSQIVNDFQKGDIAEGYSVSREKKESFPLTVTSAQKNPTAFYLCASRDRGTGELFFGEGSRLTVL.

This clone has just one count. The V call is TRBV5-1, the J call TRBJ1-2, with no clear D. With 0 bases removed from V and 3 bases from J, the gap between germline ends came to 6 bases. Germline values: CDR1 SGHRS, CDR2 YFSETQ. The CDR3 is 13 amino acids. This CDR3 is CASSLVADYGYTF. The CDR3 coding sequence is TGCGCCAGCAGCTTGGTAGCGGACTATGGCTACACCTTC.

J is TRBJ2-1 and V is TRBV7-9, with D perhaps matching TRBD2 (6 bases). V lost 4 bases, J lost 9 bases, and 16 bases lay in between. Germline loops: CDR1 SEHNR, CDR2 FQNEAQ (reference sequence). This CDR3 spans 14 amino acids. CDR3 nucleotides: TGTGCCAGCAGCTCCCTTACTAGCACCGGTGAGCAGTTCTTC. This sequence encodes CASSSLTSTGEQFF.

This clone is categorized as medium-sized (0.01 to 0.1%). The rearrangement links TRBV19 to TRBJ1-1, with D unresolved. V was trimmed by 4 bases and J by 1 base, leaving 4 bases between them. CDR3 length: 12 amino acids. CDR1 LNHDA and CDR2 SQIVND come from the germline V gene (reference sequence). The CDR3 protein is CASSTGNTEAFF. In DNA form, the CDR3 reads TGTGCCAGTAGTACGGGGAACACTGAAGCTTTCTTT. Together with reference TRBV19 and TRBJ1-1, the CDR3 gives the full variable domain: DGGITQSPKYLFRKEGQNVTLSCEQNLNHDAMYWYRQDPGQGLRLIYYSQIVNDFQKGDIAEGYSVSREKKESFPLTVTSAQKNPTAFYLCASSTGNTEAFFGQGTRLTVV.

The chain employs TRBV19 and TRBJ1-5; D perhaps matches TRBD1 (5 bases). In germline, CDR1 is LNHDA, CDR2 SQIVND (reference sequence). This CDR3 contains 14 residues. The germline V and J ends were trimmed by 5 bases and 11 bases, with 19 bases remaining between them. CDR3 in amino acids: CASSSPGLQISQHF. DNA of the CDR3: TGTGCCAGTAGTTCCCCGGGACTGCAGATCTCCCAGCATTTT.

The CDR3 sequence: CASSQDGQGNTGELFF. CDR3 nucleotide sequence: TGTGCCAGCAGCCAAGATGGGCAGGGTAACACCGGGGAGCTGTTTTTT. The V call is TRBV4-2, the J call TRBJ2-2, with TRBD1 as a possible D gene (5 bases). The germline CDR1 and CDR2 sequences are LGHNA and YNFKEQ. CDR3 length equals 16 residues. V shed 0 bases and J shed 2 bases, with 10 bases lying between them.

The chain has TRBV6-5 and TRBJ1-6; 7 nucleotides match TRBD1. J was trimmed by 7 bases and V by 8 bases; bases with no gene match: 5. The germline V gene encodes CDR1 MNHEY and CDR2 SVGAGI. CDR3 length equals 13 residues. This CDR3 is CASCRGTNSPLHF. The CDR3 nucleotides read TGTGCCAGCTGCAGGGGGACCAATTCACCCCTCCACTTT.

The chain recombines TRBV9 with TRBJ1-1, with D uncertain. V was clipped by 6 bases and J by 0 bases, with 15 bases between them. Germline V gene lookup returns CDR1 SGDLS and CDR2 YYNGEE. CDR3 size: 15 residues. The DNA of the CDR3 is TGTGCCAGCACCGCCCGAGCAGGCATGAACACTGAAGCTTTCTTT. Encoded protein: CASTARAGMNTEAFF.

Written as DNA, the CDR3 is TGTGCCAGCAGCGCTCGGACTAGCGGGGGCAATGAGCAGTTCTTC. This sequence encodes CASSARTSGGNEQFF. The chain couples TRBV7-2 to TRBJ2-1, with 13 positions matching TRBD2. V lost 5 bases, J lost 6 bases, and 4 bases stayed unmatched. Germline V gives CDR1 SGHTA, CDR2 FQGNSA. This CDR3 has 15 amino acids.

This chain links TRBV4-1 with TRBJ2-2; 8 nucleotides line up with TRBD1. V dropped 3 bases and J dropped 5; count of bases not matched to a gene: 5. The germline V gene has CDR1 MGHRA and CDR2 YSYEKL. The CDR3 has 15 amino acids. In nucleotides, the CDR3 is TGCGCCAGCAGCCAGAGGACAGGGAAGACCGGGGAGCTGTTTTTT. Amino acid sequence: CASSQRTGKTGELFF.